These T cell receptor beta chains were read from a single sample in a study of T cell responses to AZD1222 COVID-19 vaccine. Data came from immunoSEQ multiplex PCR; TCRdb stores just in-frame clones and leaves some out. This table has 100,000 or so clones, 87% appearing once. Sequenced here: peripheral blood, sampled on day 0 of AZD1222 vaccination. The receptor set was obtained from an adult in good health. Each CDR3 is given with its conserved first and last residue. The order of the fields is clone size, D gene, V gene, J gene, CDR3 protein, CDR3 DNA. The D gene is left open where the match is weak. Clone size is shown for a subset of rows, as once, few, many or a class of expanded clone.

abundance: NA; d_gene: NA; v_gene: TRBV7-2; j_gene: TRBJ1-6; CDR3aa: CASRQQLDSPLHF; CDR3nt: TGTGCCAGCAGACAGCAATTGGATTCACCCCTCCACTTT
abundance: few; d_gene: NA; v_gene: TRBV7-8; j_gene: TRBJ2-7; CDR3aa: CASSLWQGPSYEQYF; CDR3nt: TGTGCCAGCAGCTTATGGCAGGGCCCTTCCTACGAGCAGTACTTC
abundance: NA; d_gene: TRBD1; v_gene: TRBV18; j_gene: TRBJ1-1; CDR3aa: CASSPDRGLRTEAFF; CDR3nt: TGTGCCAGCTCACCAGACAGGGGGCTTAGAACTGAAGCTTTCTTT
abundance: NA; d_gene: TRBD1; v_gene: TRBV15; j_gene: TRBJ1-4; CDR3aa: CATSSDAGGVDEKLFF; CDR3nt: TGTGCCACCAGCAGTGACGCAGGGGGCGTTGACGAAAAACTGTTTTTT
abundance: NA; d_gene: NA; v_gene: TRBV18; j_gene: TRBJ2-7; CDR3aa: CASSEGTEYYEQYF; CDR3nt: TGTGCCAGCTCGGAGGGGACAGAGTACTACGAGCAGTACTTC
abundance: few; d_gene: NA; v_gene: TRBV5-1; j_gene: TRBJ1-2; CDR3aa: CASSSLLDSSGGYTF; CDR3nt: TGCGCCAGCAGCTCTCTACTGGACAGCTCGGGTGGCTACACCTTC
abundance: once; d_gene: NA; v_gene: TRBV19; j_gene: TRBJ1-2; CDR3aa: CASSMTLFLTYGYTF; CDR3nt: TGTGCCAGTAGTATGACTCTTTTTCTAACCTATGGCTACACCTTC
abundance: few; d_gene: NA; v_gene: TRBV7-9; j_gene: TRBJ2-7; CDR3aa: CASSRSGSLRPYEQYF; CDR3nt: TGTGCCAGCAGTCGCTCTGGTTCCCTGCGCCCCTACGAGCAGTACTTC
abundance: NA; d_gene: TRBD1; v_gene: TRBV6-5; j_gene: TRBJ2-5; CDR3aa: CASSLTGGWETQYF; CDR3nt: TGTGCCAGCAGTCTGACAGGGGGCTGGGAGACCCAGTACTTC
abundance: NA; d_gene: NA; v_gene: TRBV18; j_gene: TRBJ2-7; CDR3aa: CASSPVGTGSEQYF; CDR3nt: TGTGCCAGCTCACCAGTCGGGACCGGCAGCGAGCAGTACTTC
abundance: few; d_gene: NA; v_gene: TRBV6-5; j_gene: TRBJ1-1; CDR3aa: CASSYGAGQNTEAFF; CDR3nt: TGTGCCAGCAGTTATGGGGCAGGGCAAAACACTGAAGCTTTCTTT
abundance: once; d_gene: NA; v_gene: TRBV7-2; j_gene: TRBJ1-6; CDR3aa: CASSSGVWGSPLHF; CDR3nt: TGTGCCAGCAGCTCAGGGGTTTGGGGTTCACCCCTCCACTTT
abundance: NA; d_gene: NA; v_gene: TRBV3-1/TRBV3-2; j_gene: TRBJ1-5; CDR3aa: CASSQGAKNQPQHF; CDR3nt: TGTGCCAGCAGCCAAGGGGCTAAAAATCAGCCCCAGCATTTT
abundance: NA; d_gene: NA; v_gene: TRBV6-1; j_gene: TRBJ1-1; CDR3aa: CASSDRAWNTEAFF; CDR3nt: TGTGCCAGCAGTGACAGGGCCTGGAACACTGAAGCTTTCTTT
abundance: NA; d_gene: NA; v_gene: TRBV9; j_gene: TRBJ2-7; CDR3aa: CASSVGPSSYEQYF; CDR3nt: TGTGCCAGCAGCGTAGGTCCTTCATCCTACGAGCAGTACTTC
abundance: NA; d_gene: NA; v_gene: TRBV7-8; j_gene: TRBJ2-5; CDR3aa: CASSVGTAVRETQYF; CDR3nt: TGTGCCAGCAGCGTCGGGACGGCGGTGCGAGAGACCCAGTACTTC
abundance: NA; d_gene: NA; v_gene: TRBV4-3; j_gene: TRBJ1-1; CDR3aa: CASSRNQQAEAFF; CDR3nt: TGCGCCAGCAGCAGGAATCAACAGGCTGAAGCTTTCTTT
abundance: NA; d_gene: TRBD1; v_gene: TRBV30; j_gene: TRBJ1-6; CDR3aa: CAWKGGQAYNSPLHF; CDR3nt: TGTGCCTGGAAAGGGGGCCAAGCTTATAATTCACCCCTCCACTTT
abundance: NA; d_gene: TRBD1; v_gene: TRBV4-2; j_gene: TRBJ1-4; CDR3aa: CASSQYNRGQGEKLFF; CDR3nt: TGTGCCAGCAGCCAGTATAACAGGGGGCAGGGTGAAAAACTGTTTTTT
abundance: NA; d_gene: TRBD1; v_gene: TRBV7-9; j_gene: TRBJ2-1; CDR3aa: CASSPRDRGGDEQFF; CDR3nt: TGTGCCAGCAGTCCGCGGGACAGGGGTGGTGATGAGCAGTTCTTC
abundance: NA; d_gene: NA; v_gene: TRBV30; j_gene: TRBJ1-6; CDR3aa: CAWSVTVSSSYNSPLHF; CDR3nt: TGTGCCTGGAGTGTGACAGTTTCGAGCTCCTATAATTCACCCCTCCACTTT
abundance: few; d_gene: NA; v_gene: TRBV27; j_gene: TRBJ2-1; CDR3aa: CASSLSTNPYNEQFF; CDR3nt: TGTGCCAGCAGTTTATCGACAAATCCCTACAATGAGCAGTTCTTC
abundance: NA; d_gene: NA; v_gene: TRBV18; j_gene: TRBJ2-7; CDR3aa: CASSPGVSPVYEQYF; CDR3nt: TGTGCCAGCTCACCTGGCGTCTCCCCAGTCTACGAGCAGTACTTC
abundance: NA; d_gene: NA; v_gene: TRBV27; j_gene: TRBJ1-2; CDR3aa: CASSLYLGVVYGYTF; CDR3nt: TGTGCCAGCAGTCTGTACTTAGGGGTGGTCTATGGCTACACCTTC
abundance: NA; d_gene: NA; v_gene: TRBV9; j_gene: TRBJ1-2; CDR3aa: CASSGLESGYTF; CDR3nt: TGTGCCAGCAGCGGCTTAGAGAGTGGCTACACCTTC
abundance: NA; d_gene: TRBD1; v_gene: TRBV18; j_gene: TRBJ1-2; CDR3aa: CASSLTGTGDLPNYGYTF; CDR3nt: TGTGCCAGCTCACTCACGGGGACAGGGGACCTCCCTAACTATGGCTACACCTTC
abundance: NA; d_gene: NA; v_gene: TRBV5-6; j_gene: TRBJ1-1; CDR3aa: CASSRALANTEAFF; CDR3nt: TGTGCCAGCAGCCGCGCCTTAGCGAACACTGAAGCTTTCTTT
abundance: NA; d_gene: NA; v_gene: TRBV7-2; j_gene: TRBJ2-2; CDR3aa: CASSLVFPGELFF; CDR3nt: TGTGCCAGCAGCTTAGTTTTCCCCGGGGAGCTGTTTTTT
abundance: NA; d_gene: NA; v_gene: TRBV11-3; j_gene: TRBJ2-3; CDR3aa: CASSLRGEGTDTQYF; CDR3nt: TGTGCCAGCAGCTTGAGGGGTGAGGGCACAGATACGCAGTATTTT
abundance: NA; d_gene: TRBD2; v_gene: TRBV15; j_gene: TRBJ2-1; CDR3aa: CATSIGLDVGYEQFF; CDR3nt: TGTGCCACCAGCATAGGACTAGACGTGGGGTATGAGCAGTTCTTC
abundance: NA; d_gene: NA; v_gene: TRBV12-3/TRBV12-4; j_gene: TRBJ1-1; CDR3aa: CASSLVSGEAFF; CDR3nt: TGTGCCAGCAGTTTAGTATCAGGGGAAGCTTTCTTT
abundance: once; d_gene: NA; v_gene: TRBV7-3; j_gene: TRBJ1-1; CDR3aa: CASSLRARPEAFF; CDR3nt: TGTGCCAGCAGCTTACGCGCGCGGCCAGAAGCTTTCTTT
abundance: once; d_gene: NA; v_gene: TRBV6-2/TRBV6-3; j_gene: TRBJ1-2; CDR3aa: CASSYGSGYGYTF; CDR3nt: TGTGCCAGCAGTTACGGGTCTGGCTATGGCTACACCTTC
abundance: NA; d_gene: NA; v_gene: TRBV6-6; j_gene: TRBJ1-4; CDR3aa: CASSYSSGPGEEKLFF; CDR3nt: TGTGCCAGCAGTTACTCGTCGGGACCCGGCGAAGAAAAACTGTTTTTT
abundance: NA; d_gene: NA; v_gene: TRBV7-2; j_gene: TRBJ2-1; CDR3aa: CASSLDPSGLNEQFF; CDR3nt: TGTGCCAGCAGCTTAGACCCCAGCGGGCTCAATGAGCAGTTCTTC
abundance: NA; d_gene: NA; v_gene: TRBV28; j_gene: TRBJ2-7; CDR3aa: CASSYGPAYEQYF; CDR3nt: TGTGCCAGCAGCTACGGACCCGCCTACGAGCAGTACTTC
abundance: NA; d_gene: NA; v_gene: TRBV6-2/TRBV6-3; j_gene: TRBJ1-1; CDR3aa: CASSPKIFEGAFF; CDR3nt: TGTGCCAGCAGCCCCAAGATCTTCGAGGGAGCTTTCTTT
abundance: NA; d_gene: TRBD2; v_gene: TRBV5-1; j_gene: TRBJ2-1; CDR3aa: CASSTRTSGANEQFF; CDR3nt: TGCGCCAGCAGCACGAGGACTAGCGGGGCAAATGAGCAGTTCTTC
abundance: once; d_gene: NA; v_gene: TRBV6-5; j_gene: TRBJ1-1; CDR3aa: CASSYSGRLGTEAFF; CDR3nt: TGTGCCAGCAGTTACTCCGGCAGGCTGGGCACTGAAGCTTTCTTT
abundance: NA; d_gene: TRBD1; v_gene: TRBV19; j_gene: TRBJ1-1; CDR3aa: CASSATGTGYWGSMNTEAFF; CDR3nt: TGTGCCAGTAGTGCCACCGGGACAGGGTACTGGGGGTCAATGAACACTGAAGCTTTCTTT
abundance: NA; d_gene: NA; v_gene: TRBV20-1; j_gene: TRBJ2-3; CDR3aa: CSAPLGDTQYF; CDR3nt: TGCAGTGCCCCTCTGGGGGATACGCAGTATTTT
abundance: few; d_gene: TRBD2; v_gene: TRBV24-1; j_gene: TRBJ2-3; CDR3aa: CATSDRRISGGPDTQYF; CDR3nt: TGTGCCACCAGTGACCGACGGATTAGCGGGGGGCCAGATACGCAGTATTTT
abundance: NA; d_gene: NA; v_gene: TRBV11-2; j_gene: TRBJ1-4; CDR3aa: CASSLRPGLGDNEKLFF; CDR3nt: TGTGCCAGCAGCTTACGCCCTGGTTTAGGGGATAATGAAAAACTGTTTTTT
abundance: NA; d_gene: NA; v_gene: TRBV4-3; j_gene: TRBJ1-3; CDR3aa: CASSQAGPGNTIYF; CDR3nt: TGCGCCAGCAGCCAAGCGGGTCCTGGAAACACCATATATTTT
abundance: NA; d_gene: NA; v_gene: TRBV29-1; j_gene: TRBJ2-6; CDR3aa: CSAEGRGASGANVLTF; CDR3nt: TGCAGCGCTGAAGGCAGGGGCGCCTCTGGGGCCAACGTCCTGACTTTC
abundance: NA; d_gene: NA; v_gene: TRBV6-5; j_gene: TRBJ1-2; CDR3aa: CASSYSPENYGYTF; CDR3nt: TGTGCCAGCAGTTACTCACCGGAAAACTATGGCTACACCTTC
abundance: few; d_gene: NA; v_gene: TRBV9; j_gene: TRBJ1-6; CDR3aa: CASSERGTGVNSPLHF; CDR3nt: TGTGCCAGCAGCGAGAGGGGGACGGGGGTCAATTCACCCCTCCACTTT
abundance: NA; d_gene: TRBD1; v_gene: TRBV6-2/TRBV6-3; j_gene: TRBJ1-1; CDR3aa: CASSPDGAGGPVNTEAFF; CDR3nt: TGTGCCAGCAGCCCCGACGGGGCAGGGGGTCCTGTGAACACTGAAGCTTTCTTT
abundance: few; d_gene: NA; v_gene: TRBV7-2; j_gene: TRBJ2-1; CDR3aa: CASSLRGDHSYNEQFF; CDR3nt: TGTGCCAGCAGCTTACGAGGGGACCACTCCTACAATGAGCAGTTCTTC
abundance: NA; d_gene: NA; v_gene: TRBV4-2; j_gene: TRBJ1-5; CDR3aa: CASSQAGARGSQPQHF; CDR3nt: TGTGCCAGCAGCCAAGCGGGGGCCCGGGGAAGTCAGCCCCAGCATTTT
abundance: NA; d_gene: NA; v_gene: TRBV27; j_gene: TRBJ1-1; CDR3aa: CASSLSRGNTEAFF; CDR3nt: TGTGCCAGCAGTTTAAGCAGGGGTAACACTGAAGCTTTCTTT
abundance: NA; d_gene: TRBD1; v_gene: TRBV19; j_gene: TRBJ1-5; CDR3aa: CASSTTLSGQGSNQPQHF; CDR3nt: TGTGCCAGTAGTACAACCCTCTCGGGACAGGGGAGCAATCAGCCCCAGCATTTT
abundance: NA; d_gene: NA; v_gene: TRBV3-1/TRBV3-2; j_gene: TRBJ1-5; CDR3aa: CASSLDSRVNQPQHF; CDR3nt: TGTGCCAGCAGCCTCGACAGCAGGGTCAATCAGCCCCAGCATTTT
abundance: NA; d_gene: NA; v_gene: TRBV3-1/TRBV3-2; j_gene: TRBJ2-7; CDR3aa: CASSQVAFREGHSYEQYF; CDR3nt: TGTGCCAGCAGCCAAGTCGCCTTCCGGGAAGGCCACTCCTACGAGCAGTACTTC
abundance: NA; d_gene: TRBD2; v_gene: TRBV7-2; j_gene: TRBJ2-6; CDR3aa: CASSALAGVSGANVLTF; CDR3nt: TGTGCCAGCAGCGCTCTAGCGGGGGTCTCTGGGGCCAACGTCCTGACTTTC
abundance: NA; d_gene: NA; v_gene: TRBV6-2/TRBV6-3; j_gene: TRBJ2-3; CDR3aa: CASSYSIGRITDTQYF; CDR3nt: TGTGCCAGCAGTTACTCGATAGGTAGAATCACAGATACGCAGTATTTT
abundance: once; d_gene: TRBD1; v_gene: TRBV29-1; j_gene: TRBJ1-4; CDR3aa: CSVVPGQGVEKLFF; CDR3nt: TGCAGCGTGGTGCCGGGACAGGGGGTTGAAAAACTGTTTTTT
abundance: NA; d_gene: NA; v_gene: TRBV2; j_gene: TRBJ1-6; CDR3aa: CASSGVPNSPLHF; CDR3nt: TGTGCCAGCAGTGGAGTACCCAATTCACCCCTCCACTTT
abundance: NA; d_gene: NA; v_gene: TRBV11-2; j_gene: TRBJ1-2; CDR3aa: CASSAPNYGYTF; CDR3nt: TGTGCCAGCAGCGCCCCTAACTATGGCTACACCTTC
abundance: NA; d_gene: NA; v_gene: TRBV7-9; j_gene: TRBJ2-3; CDR3aa: CASSPEGGTTQYF; CDR3nt: TGTGCCAGCAGCCCGGAGGGTGGGACGACGCAGTATTTT